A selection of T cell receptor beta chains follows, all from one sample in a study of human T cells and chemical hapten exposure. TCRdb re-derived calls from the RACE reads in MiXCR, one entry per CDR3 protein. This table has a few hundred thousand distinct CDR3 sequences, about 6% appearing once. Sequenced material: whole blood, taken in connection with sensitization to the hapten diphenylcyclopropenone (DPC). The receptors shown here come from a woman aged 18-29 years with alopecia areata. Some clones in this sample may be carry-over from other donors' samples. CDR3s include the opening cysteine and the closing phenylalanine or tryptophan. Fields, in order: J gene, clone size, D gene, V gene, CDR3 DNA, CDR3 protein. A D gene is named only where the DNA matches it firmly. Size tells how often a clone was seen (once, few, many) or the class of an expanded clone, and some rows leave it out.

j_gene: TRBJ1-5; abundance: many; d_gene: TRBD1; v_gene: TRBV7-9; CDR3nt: TGTGCCGCCCGGACAGGAATGGGGCCCCAGCATTTT; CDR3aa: CAARTGMGPQHF
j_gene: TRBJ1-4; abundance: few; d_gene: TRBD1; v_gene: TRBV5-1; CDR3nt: TGCGCCAGCAGCTTTGGGACAGAACAAGAAAAACTGTTTTTT; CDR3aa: CASSFGTEQEKLFF
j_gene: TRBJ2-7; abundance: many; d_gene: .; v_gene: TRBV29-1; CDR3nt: TGCAGCGTTGCCAGGCAGGACGAGCAGTACTTC; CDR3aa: CSVARQDEQYF
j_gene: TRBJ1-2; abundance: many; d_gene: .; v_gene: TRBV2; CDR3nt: TGTGCCAGCAGTGAGGACATTCTGTATGGCTACACCTTC; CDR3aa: CASSEDILYGYTF
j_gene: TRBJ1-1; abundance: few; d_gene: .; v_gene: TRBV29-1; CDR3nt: TGCAGCGTTATGGGACGGCCGAACACTGAAGCTTTCTTT; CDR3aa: CSVMGRPNTEAFF
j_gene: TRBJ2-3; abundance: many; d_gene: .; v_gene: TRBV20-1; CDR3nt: TGCAGTGCGAGAAGACAGAGCACAGATACGCAGTATTTT; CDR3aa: CSARRQSTDTQYF
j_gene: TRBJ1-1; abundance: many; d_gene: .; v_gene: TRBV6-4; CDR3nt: TGTGCCAGCAAGGTGGACAGGAACACTGAAGCTTTCTTT; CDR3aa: CASKVDRNTEAFF
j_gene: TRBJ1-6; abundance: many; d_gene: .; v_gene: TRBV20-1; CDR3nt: TGCAGTGCTAGAGTCCGGGGCCAGGCCTCTAATTCACCCCTCCACTTT; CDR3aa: CSARVRGQASNSPLHF
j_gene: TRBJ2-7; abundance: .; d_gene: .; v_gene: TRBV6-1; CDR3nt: TGTGCCAGCAGTGATGTGGATGAGGGCGAGCAGTACTTC; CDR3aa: CASSDVDEGEQYF
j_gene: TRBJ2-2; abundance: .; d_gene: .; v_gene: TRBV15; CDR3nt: TGTGCCACCAGGAGAGGGGGGGGATCCACCGGGGAGCTGTTTTTT; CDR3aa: CATRRGGGSTGELFF
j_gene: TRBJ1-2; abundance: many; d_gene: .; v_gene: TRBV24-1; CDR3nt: TGTGCCACCAGTGATTTAACCAGGGGACATGGCTACACCTTC; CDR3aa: CATSDLTRGHGYTF
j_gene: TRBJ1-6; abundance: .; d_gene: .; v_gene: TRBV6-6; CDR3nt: TGTGCCAGCAGTTACTCGGCAGGTCAGGGTTCACCCCTCCACTTT; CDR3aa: CASSYSAGQGSPLHF
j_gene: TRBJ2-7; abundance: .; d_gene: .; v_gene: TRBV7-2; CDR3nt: TGTGCCAGCAGCTTTTGGGGGGCGTCCTACGAGCAGTACTTC; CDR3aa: CASSFWGASYEQYF
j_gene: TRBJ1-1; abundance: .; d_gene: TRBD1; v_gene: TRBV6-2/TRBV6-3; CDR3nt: TGTGCCAGCAGTTACACAAAGACAGGGGTGGCTGAAGCTTTCTTT; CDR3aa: CASSYTKTGVAEAFF
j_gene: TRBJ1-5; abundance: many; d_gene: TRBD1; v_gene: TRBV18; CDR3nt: TGTGCCAGCTCACGGCACAGGGGAGGTCAGCCCCAGCATTTT; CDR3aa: CASSRHRGGQPQHF
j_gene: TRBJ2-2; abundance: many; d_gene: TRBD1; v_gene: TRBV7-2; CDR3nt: TGTGCCAGCAGCTTACCCCGCGGGACAGGCAGGACCGGGGAGCTGTTTTTT; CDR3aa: CASSLPRGTGRTGELFF
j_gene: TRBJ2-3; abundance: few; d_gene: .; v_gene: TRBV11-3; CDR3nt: TGTGCCAGCAGCTACGGGGGGCCAATAGACACGCAGTATTTT; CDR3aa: CASSYGGPIDTQYF
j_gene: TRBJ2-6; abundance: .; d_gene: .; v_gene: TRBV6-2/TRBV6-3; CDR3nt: TGTGCCAGCAGTTACTTGTGGTCTGGGGCCAACGTCCTGACTTTC; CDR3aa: CASSYLWSGANVLTF
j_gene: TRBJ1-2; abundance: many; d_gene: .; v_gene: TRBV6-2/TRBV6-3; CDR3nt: TGTGCCAGCAGTCTTACTCATCGTTATGGCTACACCTTC; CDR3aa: CASSLTHRYGYTF
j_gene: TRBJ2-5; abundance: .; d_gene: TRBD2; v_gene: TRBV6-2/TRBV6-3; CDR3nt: TGTGCCAGCAGTGCCGGACTAGCGGGGTACGGCGTAGAGACCCAGTACTTC; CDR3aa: CASSAGLAGYGVETQYF
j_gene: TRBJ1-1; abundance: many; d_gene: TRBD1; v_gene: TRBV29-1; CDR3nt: TGCAGCGGGACAGGGAACACTGAAGCTTTCTTT; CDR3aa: CSGTGNTEAFF
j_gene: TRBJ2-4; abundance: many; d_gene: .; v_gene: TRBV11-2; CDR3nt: TGTGCCAGCAGCTCTCAGGGTCCGGGCATTCAGTACTTC; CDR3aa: CASSSQGPGIQYF
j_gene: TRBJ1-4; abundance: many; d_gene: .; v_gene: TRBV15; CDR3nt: TGTGCCACCAGCAGAGATAACGGAGAGACAGTGAAGGCTAATGAAAAACTGTTTTTT; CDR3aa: CATSRDNGETVKANEKLFF
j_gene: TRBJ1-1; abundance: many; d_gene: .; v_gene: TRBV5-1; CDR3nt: TGCGCCAGCAGCTTGGCCCCCGGCCTTGAAGCTTTCTTT; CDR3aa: CASSLAPGLEAFF
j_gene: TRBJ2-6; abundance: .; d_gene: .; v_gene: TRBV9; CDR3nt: TGTGCCAGCAGCGTAGCTGGAGGGGGTTCGCGTTTCGGGGCCAACGTCCTGACTTTC; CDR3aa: CASSVAGGGSRFGANVLTF
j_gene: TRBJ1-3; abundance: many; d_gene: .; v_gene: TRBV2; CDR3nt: TGTGCCAGCAGTGAATCGACGGGTCCGGCTGGAAACACCATATATTTT; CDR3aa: CASSESTGPAGNTIYF
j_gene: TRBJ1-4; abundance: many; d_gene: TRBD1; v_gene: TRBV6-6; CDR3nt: TGTGCCAGCAGGGGACAGGTGGGCGAAAAACTGTTTTTT; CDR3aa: CASRGQVGEKLFF
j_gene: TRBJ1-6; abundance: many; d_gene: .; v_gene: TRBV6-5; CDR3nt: TGTGCCAGCCGAGAACAGGCCTATAATTCACCCCTCCACTTT; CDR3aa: CASREQAYNSPLHF
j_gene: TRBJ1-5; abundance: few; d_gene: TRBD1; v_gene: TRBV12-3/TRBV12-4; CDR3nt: TGTGCCAGCAGGCCAGACAGGGGGAAAGGCAATCAGCCCCAGCATTTT; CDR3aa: CASRPDRGKGNQPQHF
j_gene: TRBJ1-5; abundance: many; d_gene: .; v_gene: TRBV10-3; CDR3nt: TGTGCCATCATGGGGGAGCTCGGGCCCCAGCATTTT; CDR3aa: CAIMGELGPQHF
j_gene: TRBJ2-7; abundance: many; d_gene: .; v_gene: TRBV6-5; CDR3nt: TGTGCCAGCAGCTCGTCCTCGGACGAGCAGTACTTC; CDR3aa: CASSSSSDEQYF
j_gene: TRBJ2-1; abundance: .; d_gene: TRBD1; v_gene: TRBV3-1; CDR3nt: TGTGCCAGCCTGGGGACAGGGGGCAATGAGCAGTTCTTC; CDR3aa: CASLGTGGNEQFF